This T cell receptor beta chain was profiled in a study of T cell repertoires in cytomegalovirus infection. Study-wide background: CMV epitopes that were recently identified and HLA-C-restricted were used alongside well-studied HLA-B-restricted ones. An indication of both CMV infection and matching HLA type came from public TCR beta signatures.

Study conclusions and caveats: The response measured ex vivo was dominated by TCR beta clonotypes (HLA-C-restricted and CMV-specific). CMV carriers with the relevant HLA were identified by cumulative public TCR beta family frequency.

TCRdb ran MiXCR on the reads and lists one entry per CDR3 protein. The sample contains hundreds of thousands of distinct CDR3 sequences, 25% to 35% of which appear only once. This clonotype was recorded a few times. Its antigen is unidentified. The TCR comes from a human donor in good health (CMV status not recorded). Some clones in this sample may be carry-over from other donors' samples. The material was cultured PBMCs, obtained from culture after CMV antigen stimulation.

The CDR3 DNA sequence: TGTGCCAGCAGTTTATTTGCCTCCTACGAGCAGTACTTC. Translating it yields CASSLFASYEQYF. The chain uses TRBV12-3 or TRBV12-4 and TRBJ2-7; D is unresolved. This CDR3 has 13 residues. The V end was cut by 2 bases, the J end by 0 bases, with 5 bases between.